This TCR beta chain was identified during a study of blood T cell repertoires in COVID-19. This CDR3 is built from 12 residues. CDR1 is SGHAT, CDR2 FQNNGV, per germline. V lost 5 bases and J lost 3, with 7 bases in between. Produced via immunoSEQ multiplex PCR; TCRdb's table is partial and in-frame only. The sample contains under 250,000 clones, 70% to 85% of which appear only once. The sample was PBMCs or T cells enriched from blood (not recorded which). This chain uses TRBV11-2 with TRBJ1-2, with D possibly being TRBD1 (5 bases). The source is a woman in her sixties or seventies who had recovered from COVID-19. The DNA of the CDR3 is TGTGCCAGCAGCCAGACAGACTATGGCTACACCTTC. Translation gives CASSQTDYGYTF.